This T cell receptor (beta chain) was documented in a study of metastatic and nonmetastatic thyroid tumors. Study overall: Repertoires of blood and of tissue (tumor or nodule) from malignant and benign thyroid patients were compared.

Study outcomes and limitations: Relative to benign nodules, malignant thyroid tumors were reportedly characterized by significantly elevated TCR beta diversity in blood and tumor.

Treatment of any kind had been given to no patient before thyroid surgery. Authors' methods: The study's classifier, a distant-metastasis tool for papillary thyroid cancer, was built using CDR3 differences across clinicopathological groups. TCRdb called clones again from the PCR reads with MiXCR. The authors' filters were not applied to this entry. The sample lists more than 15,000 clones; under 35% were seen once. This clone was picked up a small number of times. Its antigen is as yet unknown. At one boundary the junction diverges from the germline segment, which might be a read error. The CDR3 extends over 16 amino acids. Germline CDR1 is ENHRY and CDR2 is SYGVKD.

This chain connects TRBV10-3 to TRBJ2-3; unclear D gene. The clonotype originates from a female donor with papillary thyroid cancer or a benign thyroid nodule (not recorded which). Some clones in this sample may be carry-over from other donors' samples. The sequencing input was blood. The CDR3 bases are TGTACCATCAGTGAGTCGGCGGCACATAGCACAGATACGCAGTATTTT. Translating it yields CTISESAAHSTDTQYF.